One sample yielded the 31 T cell receptor beta chains listed below, sequenced in a study of T cell responses to AZD1222 COVID-19 vaccine. The assay was immunoSEQ multiplex PCR, and TCRdb's table has in-frame clones only and misses some. The sample gives about 130,000 clones, approximately 92% of which show up once; approximately 7% is in the top ten. The starting material was peripheral blood, obtained 28 days after the second AZD1222 dose. The receptors derive from an adult who received the AZD1222 COVID-19 vaccine.

V and J are TRBV5-1 and TRBJ2-2; a weak D match, TRBD1 (5 bases). The CDR3 covers 15 residues. CDR1 and CDR2 (germline): SGHRS, YFSETQ. Between the trimmed V and J ends, which lost 2 bases and 6 bases, there was a span of 14 bases. This chain's CDR3 is CASSFLQVLPGELFF. The CDR3 DNA is TGCGCCAGCAGCTTCCTACAGGTGCTCCCCGGGGAGCTGTTTTTT. Full variable domain (missing parts from reference TRBV5-1 and TRBJ2-2): KAGVTQTPRYLIKTRGQQVTLSCSPISGHRSVSWYQQTPGQGLQFLFEYFSETQRNKGNFPGRFSGRQFSNSRSEMNVSTLELGDSALYLCASSFLQVLPGELFFGEGSRLTVL.

The V gene is TRBV19, the J gene TRBJ1-4; 7 positions match TRBD1. The V segment lost 5 bases and the J segment 6 bases; nucleotides outside the gene matches: 6. CDR3 size: 14 residues. Germline V gene data show CDR1 as LNHDA and CDR2 as SQIVND (reference sequence). The CDR3 coding sequence is TGTGCCAGTAGTGACAGGGTGAATGATGAAAAACTGTTTTTT. Translating it yields CASSDRVNDEKLFF.

The chain has TRBV19 and TRBJ1-2, with D tentatively TRBD1 (5 bases). This CDR3 spans 14 amino acids. Germline CDR1 and CDR2: LNHDA and SQIVND (reference sequence). Trimming took 0 bases from V and 5 from J, leaving 10 bases between them. The CDR3 is CASSIDGALYGYTF. CDR3 sequence (DNA): TGTGCCAGTAGTATAGATGGGGCCCTGTATGGCTACACCTTC. The whole variable domain, remainder taken from reference TRBV19 and TRBJ1-2, is DGGITQSPKYLFRKEGQNVTLSCEQNLNHDAMYWYRQDPGQGLRLIYYSQIVNDFQKGDIAEGYSVSREKKESFPLTVTSAQKNPTAFYLCASSIDGALYGYTFGSGTRLTVV.

V and J are TRBV18 and TRBJ1-3; D is unresolved. This CDR3 has 13 amino acids. With 5 bases removed from V and 2 bases from J, the gap between germline ends came to 7 bases. From germline, CDR1 is KGHSH and CDR2 LQKENI. The CDR3 spells CASSNGAGNTIYF. The DNA of the CDR3 is TGTGCCAGCTCAAACGGAGCTGGAAACACCATATATTTT.

The chain has TRBV29-1 and TRBJ2-3; D ambiguous. CDR3 length: 10 amino acids. The germline gives CDR1 SQVTM, CDR2 ANQGSEA. V lost 7 bases and J lost 6, with 8 bases in between. DNA of the CDR3: TGCAGCGCTTTCAGGGATACGCAGTATTTT. Translation gives CSAFRDTQYF.

J is TRBJ1-3 and V is TRBV5-1; unclear D gene. Germline V lookup: CDR1 SGHRS, CDR2 YFSETQ. V lost 8 bases to trimming and J lost 0 bases, with 9 bases between them. CDR3 length equals 13 residues. CDR3: CASSPSSGNTIYF. In nucleotides, the CDR3 is TGCGCCAGTTCACCGAGCTCTGGAAACACCATATATTTT.

The chain recombines TRBV27 with TRBJ1-5, with a tentative D call TRBD1 (6 bases). Deletions cut 5 bases from V and 7 bases from J, with 12 bases between. This CDR3 region has 13 residues. CDR1 is MNHEY, CDR2 SMNVEV, per germline (reference sequence). The CDR3 loop reads CASSPAGTQPQHF. The CDR3 DNA is TGTGCCAGCAGTCCGGCCGGGACACAGCCCCAGCATTTT.

The chain has TRBV3-1 (or the pseudogene TRBV3-2) and TRBJ2-1; the D is unclear. This CDR3 has 12 residues. V was trimmed by 1 base and J by 10 bases, leaving 8 bases between them. Germline CDR1 LGHDT, CDR2 YNNKEL (reference sequence). The CDR3 coding sequence is TGTGCCAGCAGCCAAGTTGCTGGGGAGCAGTTCTTC. It yields the protein CASSQVAGEQFF.

This chain connects TRBV11-1 to TRBJ1-4; D not resolved. CDR3 length: 14 amino acids. The V gene's germline CDR1 is SGHAT and CDR2 FQDESV (reference sequence). The V end lost 5 bases, the J end lost 0 bases, and 7 bases lay between the germline ends. CDR3 in amino acids: CASSAHATNEKLFF. The CDR3 nucleotides read TGTGCCAGCAGCGCACACGCAACTAATGAAAAACTGTTTTTT.

The chain carries TRBV6-6 and TRBJ2-7; D gene uncertain. The CDR3 length is 12 residues. Germline assignment: CDR1 MNHNY and CDR2 SVGAGI (reference sequence). V was pared by 6 bases and J by 7 bases, with 13 bases between. DNA of the CDR3: TGTGCCAGCAGGGGTTCTGTCAGGGAGCAGTACTTC. The encoded protein is CASRGSVREQYF.

This clone was found once. V usage is TRBV9 and J usage is TRBJ1-2; D is undetermined. Looked up from germline, CDR1 is SGDLS and CDR2 is YYNGEE. Trimming took off 3 bases at V and 8 bases at J, with 17 bases between the two ends. CDR3 length: 14 amino acids. The CDR3 DNA is TGTGCCAGCAGCGGATTACAGAGATTTGGGGGCTACACCTTC. Protein: CASSGLQRFGGYTF.

The chain's CDR3 is CASKTGRDTGELFF. The CDR3, as DNA: TGTGCCAGTAAAACAGGGCGGGACACCGGGGAGCTGTTTTTT. The chain links TRBV6-5 to TRBJ2-2; D might be TRBD1 (6 bases). V lost 9 bases and J lost 3, with 14 bases in between. CDR3 length equals 14 residues. Germline CDR1 MNHEY, CDR2 SVGAGI.

The V call is TRBV5-6, the J call TRBJ1-1; 7 nucleotides line up with TRBD1. Germline CDR1 and CDR2: SGHDT and YYEEEE. CDR3 length equals 14 residues. V lost 1 base to trimming and J lost 4 bases; unmatched junction nucleotides: 4. The CDR3 sequence: CASSLMSGGTEAFF. The CDR3 DNA reads as TGTGCCAGCAGCTTGATGTCAGGGGGCACTGAAGCTTTCTTT.

The chain recombines TRBV6-2 or TRBV6-3 with TRBJ1-6; perhaps TRBD1 as D (5 bases). Trimming shortened V by 6 bases and J by 7 bases, and 10 bases separated the two germline ends. Germline-derived CDR1 and CDR2 are MNHEY and SVGEGT. This CDR3 has 13 amino acids. This chain's CDR3 is CASSRVSNSPLHF. The CDR3 nucleotides read TGTGCCAGCAGCAGGGTGTCCAATTCACCCCTCCACTTT.

This chain links TRBV18 with TRBJ1-1; D not certain. Per germline, CDR1 KGHSH and CDR2 LQKENI. CDR3 length: 12 amino acids. Deletions cut 5 bases from V and 3 bases from J, with 7 bases between. The CDR3 DNA reads TGTGCCAGCTCAAATGGGGACACTGAAGCTTTCTTT. Translating it yields CASSNGDTEAFF.

The V and J genes are TRBV12-3 or TRBV12-4 and TRBJ1-5; D is unresolved. The CDR3 is made up of 13 amino acids. Trimming took 6 bases from V and 5 from J, leaving 11 bases between them. CDR3 protein: CASRSTTYQPQHF. As DNA, the CDR3 is TGTGCCAGCAGGTCAACTACCTATCAGCCCCAGCATTTT.

V usage is TRBV5-1 and J usage is TRBJ2-6, with D tentatively TRBD1 (5 bases). The V end was cut by 0 bases, the J end by 2 bases, with 9 bases between. This CDR3 is built from 16 residues. Germline V gives CDR1 SGHRS, CDR2 YFSETQ. This CDR3 reads CASSLEQGTGANVLTF. DNA for the CDR3: TGCGCCAGCAGCTTGGAGCAGGGAACTGGGGCCAACGTCCTGACTTTC.

V gene TRBV28 combines with J gene TRBJ1-2, with unresolved D. V shed 6 bases and J shed 2 bases, with 22 bases lying between them. CDR1 is MDHEN, CDR2 SYDVKM, per germline. This CDR3 region has 17 residues. CDR3 amino acids: CASRPKRLGIWNYGYTF. In DNA form, the CDR3 reads TGTGCCAGCAGGCCTAAGCGCCTCGGGATCTGGAACTATGGCTACACCTTC.

This clone occurred once. The V gene is TRBV28, the J gene TRBJ1-2; D is possibly TRBD1 (5 bases). With 2 bases removed from V and 6 bases from J, the gap between germline ends came to 7 bases. From germline, CDR1 is MDHEN and CDR2 SYDVKM. The CDR3 loop spans 12 amino acids. The CDR3 reads CASSLGRDGYTF. For the CDR3, the DNA is TGTGCCAGCAGTTTAGGCAGGGATGGCTACACCTTC.

DNA of the CDR3: TGCGCCAGCAGCTCACTAGCGGGGGGGCCGGATGAGCAGTTCTTC. Encoded protein: CASSSLAGGPDEQFF. The chain recombines TRBV5-1 with TRBJ2-1; 13 nucleotides line up with TRBD2. Trimming removed 3 bases from V and 8 bases from J; junction bases left unmatched: 5. Germline-derived CDR1 and CDR2 are SGHRS and YFSETQ. The CDR3 is made up of 15 amino acids.

The chain links TRBV29-1 to TRBJ2-5; D tentatively reads TRBD1 or TRBD2 (6 bases each). CDR1 is SQVTM and CDR2 is ANQGSEA in the germline V gene. The CDR3 contains 12 residues. V was trimmed by 7 bases and J by 5 bases, leaving 14 bases between them. The CDR3 coding sequence is TGCAGCGCCTCTAGGGGGAGGGAGACCCAGTACTTC. The encoded protein is CSASRGRETQYF.

This sequence joins TRBV2 and TRBJ1-1, with D hard to call. V was clipped by 4 bases and J by 7 bases, with 16 bases between them. The V gene's germline CDR1 is SNHLY and CDR2 FYNNEI. CDR3 length equals 14 residues. CDR3 amino acids: CASSGPWKGYEAFF. In DNA form, the CDR3 reads TGTGCCAGCAGTGGGCCTTGGAAAGGCTATGAAGCTTTCTTT.

As DNA, the CDR3 is TGTGCCAGCAGCTCTAACGGACGGATCAACACTGAAGCTTTCTTT. This gives the protein CASSSNGRINTEAFF. J is TRBJ1-1 and V is TRBV5-6, with D hard to call. The ends were cut back, 3 bases at V and 2 bases at J, with 14 bases in the middle. CDR3 length: 15 residues. Germline V gene sequence: CDR1 SGHDT, CDR2 YYEEEE.

The CDR3 nucleotides are TGTGCCAGTAGTATCACAGAGACTTATGGCTACACCTTC. This gives the protein CASSITETYGYTF. V gene TRBV19 combines with J gene TRBJ1-2; D not certain. The CDR3 sequence is 13 residues long. Germline CDR1 LNHDA, CDR2 SQIVND (reference sequence). Trimming took 3 bases from V and 5 from J, leaving 10 bases between them.

A single count supports this clone. This chain joins TRBV7-9 and TRBJ2-1, with D unclear. This CDR3 is 10 amino acids long. The ends were cut back, 10 bases at V and 8 bases at J, with 9 bases in the middle. Looked up from germline, CDR1 is SEHNR and CDR2 is FQNEAQ (reference sequence). The CDR3 region has the DNA TGTGCCACCGGGTTCGATGAGCAGTTCTTC. Amino acid sequence: CATGFDEQFF. The full variable domain, in which reference TRBV7-9 and TRBJ2-1 provide the parts outside the CDR3, is DTGVSQNPRHKITKRGQNVTFRCDPISEHNRLYWYRQTLGQGPEFLTYFQNEAQLEKSRLLSDRFSAERPKGSFSTLEIQRTEQGDSAMYLCATGFDEQFFGPGTRLTVL.

The chain couples TRBV18 to TRBJ1-5; no clear D. Germline CDR1 reads KGHSH; CDR2 reads LQKENI. The CDR3 totals 16 residues. Deletions cut 0 bases from V and 5 bases from J, with 14 bases between. DNA for the CDR3: TGTGCCAGCTCACCACCGCCGGGAGGATCCGATCAGCCCCAGCATTTT. Its translation is CASSPPPGGSDQPQHF.

The rearrangement links TRBV7-9 to TRBJ2-1; 10 bases match TRBD1. V was clipped by 4 bases and J by 8 bases; unmatched bases: 8. The CDR3 extends over 15 amino acids. CDR1 is SEHNR, CDR2 FQNEAQ, per germline (reference sequence). CDR3 loop: CASSSGQGREDEQFF. The CDR3 DNA is TGTGCCAGCAGCTCGGGACAGGGGAGGGAAGATGAGCAGTTCTTC. Using reference TRBV7-9 and TRBJ2-1 for the parts outside the CDR3, the full variable domain is DTGVSQNPRHKITKRGQNVTFRCDPISEHNRLYWYRQTLGQGPEFLTYFQNEAQLEKSRLLSDRFSAERPKGSFSTLEIQRTEQGDSAMYLCASSSGQGREDEQFFGPGTRLTVL.

The count of this clone is one. The chain carries TRBV5-1 and TRBJ2-3, with D perhaps TRBD2 (5 bases). Germline values: CDR1 SGHRS, CDR2 YFSETQ. V was clipped by 1 base and J by 6 bases, with 15 bases between them. The CDR3 totals 15 residues. The CDR3 nucleotides are TGCGCCAGCAGCTTGAGAGGGAGCACAGCCGATACGCAGTATTTT. Translation gives CASSLRGSTADTQYF. Full variable domain (outside the CDR3, taken from reference TRBV5-1 and TRBJ2-3): KAGVTQTPRYLIKTRGQQVTLSCSPISGHRSVSWYQQTPGQGLQFLFEYFSETQRNKGNFPGRFSGRQFSNSRSEMNVSTLELGDSALYLCASSLRGSTADTQYFGPGTRLTVL.

This clone was seen just once. This chain links TRBV28 with TRBJ2-1; no definite D call. The V end lost 3 bases, the J end lost 0 bases, and 6 bases lay between the germline ends. There are 14 residues in the CDR3. Germline V gives CDR1 MDHEN, CDR2 SYDVKM. The CDR3 sequence is CASSFHPSYNEQFF. The CDR3 DNA follows: TGTGCCAGCAGTTTCCACCCCTCCTACAATGAGCAGTTCTTC.

The genes are TRBV5-8 and TRBJ2-1; 7 nucleotides match TRBD1. After removal of 5 bases from V and 4 bases from J, the junction contained 12 bases not matched to a gene. This CDR3 contains 16 residues. Germline V gene sequence: CDR1 SGHTS, CDR2 YDEGEE. The CDR3 loop is CASRAGTAGKYNEQFF. The CDR3 DNA is TGTGCCAGCAGGGCAGGGACAGCTGGTAAATACAATGAGCAGTTCTTC.

The count of this clone is one. J is TRBJ2-7 and V is TRBV5-4, with D perhaps matching TRBD1 or TRBD2 (5 bases each). Germline CDR1 SGHNT, CDR2 YYREEE (reference sequence). CDR3 length equals 14 residues. Trimming cost V 5 bases and J 4 bases, with 16 bases left between them. CDR3 in amino acids: CASRRDRTTYEQYF. The CDR3 DNA follows: TGTGCCAGCAGACGGGACCGTACAACTTACGAGCAGTACTTC.